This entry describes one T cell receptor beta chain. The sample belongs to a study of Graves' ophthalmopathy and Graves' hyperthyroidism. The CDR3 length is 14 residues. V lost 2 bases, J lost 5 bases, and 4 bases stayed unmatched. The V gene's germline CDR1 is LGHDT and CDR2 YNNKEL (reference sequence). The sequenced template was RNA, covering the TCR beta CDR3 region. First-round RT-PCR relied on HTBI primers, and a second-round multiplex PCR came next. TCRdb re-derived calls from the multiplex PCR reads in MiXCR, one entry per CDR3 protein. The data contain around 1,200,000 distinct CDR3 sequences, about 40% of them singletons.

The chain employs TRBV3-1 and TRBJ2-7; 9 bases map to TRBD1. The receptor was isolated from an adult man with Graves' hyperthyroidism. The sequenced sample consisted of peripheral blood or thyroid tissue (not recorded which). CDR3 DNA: TGTGCCAGCAGCCAATGGGACAGGGCTCACGAGCAGTACTTC. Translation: CASSQWDRAHEQYF.